The clone carrying this T cell receptor (beta chain) was observed a few times. These data come from a study of Graves' ophthalmopathy and Graves' hyperthyroidism. Using RNA transcripts, the TCR beta CDR3 regions were amplified. First-round RT-PCR relied on HTBI primers, and a second-round multiplex PCR came next. TCRdb reprocessed the multiplex PCR reads via MiXCR and lists one record per CDR3 protein. This table holds about 550,000 distinct CDR3 sequences, approximately 37% found once. With V trimmed by 6 bases and J by 2 bases, 9 bases remained unmatched. Germline V gene lookup returns CDR1 SEHNR and CDR2 FQNEAQ (reference sequence). The CDR3 spans 16 residues. Each hyperthyroidism patient was newly diagnosed, with under 2 months' duration, and aged 18 to 65.

The clonotype comes from an adult man with Graves' hyperthyroidism. The sequencing input was peripheral blood or thyroid tissue (not recorded which). The chain employs TRBV7-9 and TRBJ2-5; 10 bases line up with TRBD2. The CDR3 DNA reads TGTGCCAGCAGTCCCCTGGGACTAGCGCAACAAGAGACCCAGTACTTC. Its protein is CASSPLGLAQQETQYF. Combining the CDR3 with reference TRBV7-9 and TRBJ2-5 gives the whole variable domain DTGVSQNPRHKITKRGQNVTFRCDPISEHNRLYWYRQTLGQGPEFLTYFQNEAQLEKSRLLSDRFSAERPKGSFSTLEIQRTEQGDSAMYLCASSPLGLAQQETQYFGPGTRLLVL.